A single sample gave rise to the 20 T cell receptor beta chains below, sequenced in a study of shared T cell receptors in the human thymus. This table comes from immunoSEQ multiplex PCR, and its TCRdb copy is limited to in-frame clones, with some not included. This sample carries hundreds of thousands of clones, roughly 94% of them seen once, and the ten largest clones take approximately 0.02%. The sequencing input was thymocytes. The receptor set was obtained from a human donor.

The chain has TRBV28 and TRBJ2-5; maybe TRBD2 (5 bases). The CDR3 totals 16 residues. V lost 5 bases, J lost 1 base, and 17 bases lay in between. Germline V lookup: CDR1 MDHEN, CDR2 SYDVKM. The CDR3 DNA follows: TGTGCCAGCAGTCGCCCTCGGAAGCGGTTCCAAGAGACCCAGTACTTC. This sequence encodes CASSRPRKRFQETQYF. Full variable domain (remainder filled in from reference TRBV28 and TRBJ2-5): DVKVTQSSRYLVKRTGEKVFLECVQDMDHENMFWYRQDPGLGLRLIYFSYDVKMKEKGDIPEGYSVSREKKERFSLILESASTNQTSMYLCASSRPRKRFQETQYFGPGTRLLVL.

The chain couples TRBV18 to TRBJ2-7, with unresolved D. Germline CDR1 reads KGHSH; CDR2 reads LQKENI. The CDR3 sequence is 11 residues long. Trimming shortened V by 5 bases and J by 5 bases, and 7 bases separated the two germline ends. CDR3 loop: CASSSVNEQYF. The CDR3 DNA sequence: TGTGCCAGCTCATCTGTAAACGAGCAGTACTTC.

The rearrangement uses TRBV6-5 and TRBJ2-3, with TRBD2 identical over 9 bases. Germline V lookup: CDR1 MNHEY, CDR2 SVGAGI. V was pared by 0 bases and J by 6 bases, with 7 bases of the junction left unmatched. This CDR3 region has 16 residues. The CDR3 here is CASSYSTSGRADTQYF. The CDR3 nucleotides read TGTGCCAGCAGTTACTCGACTAGCGGTAGGGCGGATACGCAGTATTTT.

The chain carries TRBV29-1 and TRBJ1-1, with 9 bases identical to TRBD1. CDR1 and CDR2 from the germline V gene are SQVTM and ANQGSEA. The V and J ends lost 5 bases and 4 bases, in that order; junction bases with no gene match: 14. CDR3 length: 16 amino acids. CDR3: CSVTWGYRGRGTEAFF. CDR3 nucleotides: TGCAGCGTTACCTGGGGTTACAGGGGGCGAGGCACTGAAGCTTTCTTT.

The chain recombines TRBV29-1 with TRBJ2-2; D may be TRBD2 (5 bases). V lost 0 bases to trimming and J lost 6 bases, with 11 bases between them. The CDR3 is 14 residues long. CDR1 and CDR2 (germline): SQVTM, ANQGSEA. CDR3 protein: CSVEDQPGSGELFF. CDR3 bases: TGCAGCGTTGAAGATCAACCGGGGTCCGGGGAGCTGTTTTTT.

This clone was observed once. CDR3 DNA sequence: TGTGCCAGCAGCTTAGAGCCCGGGACTAGTATGTACGAGCAGTACTTC. Translation: CASSLEPGTSMYEQYF. The chain is built from TRBV7-2 and TRBJ2-7, with 8 bases identical to TRBD2. The CDR3 consists of 16 residues. V lost 1 base to trimming and J lost 4 bases; unmatched junction nucleotides: 9. CDR1 is SGHTA and CDR2 is FQGNSA in the germline V gene. Based on the CDR3 plus reference TRBV7-2 and TRBJ2-7, the full variable domain is GAGVSQSPSNKVTEKGKDVELRCDPISGHTALYWYRQSLGQGLEFLIYFQGNSAPDKSGLPSDRFSAERTGGSVSTLTIQRTQQEDSAVYLCASSLEPGTSMYEQYFGPGTRLTVT.

Points on this clone: At one end, the junction sequence differs from germline, possibly due to a read error. This chain links TRBV5-1 with TRBJ2-1, with 7 bases aligning to TRBD2. The CDR3 extends over 11 amino acids. The germline gives CDR1 SGHRS, CDR2 YFSETQ. The CDR3 reads CASSRSGRKVF. The CDR3 DNA reads as TGCGCCAGCAGTCGGTCCGGGAGGAAGGTCTTC.

The chain couples TRBV5-1 to TRBJ2-7; D is perhaps TRBD1 (5 bases). The germline V gene encodes CDR1 SGHRS and CDR2 YFSETQ. This CDR3 has 16 residues. V lost 4 bases and J lost 0, with 17 bases in between. CDR3 sequence reads: CASSAETGEGSYEQYF. As DNA, the CDR3 is TGCGCCAGCAGCGCCGAAACAGGCGAAGGCTCCTACGAGCAGTACTTC.

V is TRBV28 and J is TRBJ1-2, with a possible D match to TRBD1 (6 bases). Deletions cut 1 base from V and 2 bases from J, with 14 bases between. CDR1 is MDHEN, CDR2 SYDVKM, per germline. The length of the CDR3 is 16 residues. The CDR3 region is CASSLFYRDTNYGYTF. The CDR3 nucleotides are TGTGCCAGCAGTTTATTCTACCGGGACACGAACTATGGCTACACCTTC.

V and J are TRBV2 and TRBJ1-5, with TRBD1 as a possible D gene (6 bases). Trimming shortened V by 9 bases and J by 3 bases, and 9 bases separated the two germline ends. The germline CDR1 and CDR2 sequences are SNHLY and FYNNEI. The CDR3 has 12 residues. The CDR3: CASTGSNQPQHF. Written as DNA, the CDR3 is TGTGCCAGTACAGGGTCCAATCAGCCCCAGCATTTT. Variable domain in full (rest from reference TRBV2 and TRBJ1-5): EPEVTQTPSHQVTQMGQEVILRCVPISNHLYFYWYRQILGQKVEFLVSFYNNEISEKSEIFDDQFSVERPDGSNFTLKIRSTKLEDSAMYFCASTGSNQPQHFGDGTRLSIL.

The CDR3 DNA sequence: TGTGCCAGCAGCCTTCACGGGCTAGCCAAAAACATTCAGTACTTC. Translated: CASSLHGLAKNIQYF. This chain connects TRBV5-4 to TRBJ2-4, with D unresolved. V was trimmed by 4 bases and J by 0 bases, leaving 11 bases between them. Germline V CDR1 and CDR2: SGHNT, YYREEE (reference sequence). The CDR3 runs 15 residues.

The chain carries TRBV27 and TRBJ1-1; D remains ambiguous. Per the germline V gene, CDR1 is MNHEY and CDR2 is SMNVEV (reference sequence). Trimming removed 6 bases at V and 0 bases at J, with 26 bases between. The CDR3 loop spans 19 amino acids. CDR3 in amino acids: CASSPRQGPCYPMNTEAFF. The CDR3 nucleotides read TGTGCCAGCAGCCCCCGACAAGGGCCCTGCTACCCCATGAACACTGAAGCTTTCTTT.

V is TRBV10-3 and J is TRBJ2-7; D remains ambiguous. V lost 0 bases and J lost 1, with 4 bases in between. Germline V gives CDR1 ENHRY, CDR2 SYGVKD. The CDR3 totals 13 residues. The CDR3 loop is CAISESSSYEQYF. In DNA, the CDR3 is TGTGCCATCAGTGAGTCCAGTTCCTACGAGCAGTACTTC.

This chain connects TRBV27 to TRBJ1-6; 8 nucleotides align to TRBD1. The germline V gene has CDR1 MNHEY and CDR2 SMNVEV (reference sequence). V dropped 6 bases and J dropped 7; count of bases not matched to a gene: 17. The CDR3 is 18 amino acids. The DNA for the CDR3 is TGTGCCAGCAGGGCCAGGACAGGGATCCTCATAAGGAATTCACCCCTCCACTTT. Translation: CASRARTGILIRNSPLHF.

The chain combines TRBV5-1 with TRBJ2-7; 11 bases are a match to TRBD2. The V segment lost 0 bases and the J segment 2 bases; nucleotides outside the gene matches: 13. Germline V gene sequence: CDR1 SGHRS, CDR2 YFSETQ. CDR3 length: 19 residues. The CDR3 spells CASSLGIGDETSGTYEQYF. The CDR3 DNA sequence: TGCGCCAGCAGCTTGGGAATAGGGGACGAGACTAGCGGGACCTACGAGCAGTACTTC.

The J gene is TRBJ2-5, the V gene TRBV7-7; D is ambiguous. This CDR3 is built from 14 residues. Germline values: CDR1 SSHAT, CDR2 FNYEAQ (reference sequence). V lost 1 base and J 5 bases, leaving 11 bases between the germline ends. The CDR3: CASSLDGSLETQYF. The CDR3 DNA sequence: TGTGCCAGCAGCTTAGATGGCAGTCTGGAGACCCAGTACTTC.

The J gene is TRBJ2-7, the V gene TRBV9; TRBD2 might be the D (6 bases). The length of the CDR3 is 17 residues. Trimming took off 0 bases at V and 0 bases at J, with 16 bases between the two ends. From germline, CDR1 is SGDLS and CDR2 YYNGEE. The CDR3 reads CASSVGSGDVYSYEQYF. CDR3 DNA: TGTGCCAGCAGCGTAGGTTCGGGGGACGTCTACTCCTACGAGCAGTACTTC.

The V and J genes are TRBV27 and TRBJ2-1; 9 bases fit TRBD2. CDR1 is MNHEY and CDR2 is SMNVEV in the germline V gene (reference sequence). J was trimmed by 10 bases and V by 0 bases; bases with no gene match: 7. The CDR3 contains 15 residues. Here the CDR3 DNA reads TGTGCCAGCAGTTTATCGCGGGAGGGCCCTCGGGAGCAGTTCTTC. This sequence encodes CASSLSREGPREQFF.

The chain combines TRBV11-2 with TRBJ2-4, with D unclear. V was pared by 4 bases and J by 6 bases, with 4 bases between. Germline V gene lookup returns CDR1 SGHAT and CDR2 FQNNGV. The CDR3 runs to 11 residues. DNA of the CDR3: TGTGCCAGCAGCTCTAGAAACATTCAGTACTTC. It encodes CASSSRNIQYF.

The gene calls are TRBV18 and TRBJ2-1; 7 nucleotides agree with TRBD2. In germline, CDR1 is KGHSH, CDR2 LQKENI. Trimming removed 6 bases from V and 6 bases from J; junction bases left unmatched: 23. The CDR3 loop spans 19 amino acids. CDR3 coding DNA: TGTGCCAGCTCGCCCCTTTGGGCCACCGGGACTATTTTATTCAATGAGCAGTTCTTC. This codes for CASSPLWATGTILFNEQFF.